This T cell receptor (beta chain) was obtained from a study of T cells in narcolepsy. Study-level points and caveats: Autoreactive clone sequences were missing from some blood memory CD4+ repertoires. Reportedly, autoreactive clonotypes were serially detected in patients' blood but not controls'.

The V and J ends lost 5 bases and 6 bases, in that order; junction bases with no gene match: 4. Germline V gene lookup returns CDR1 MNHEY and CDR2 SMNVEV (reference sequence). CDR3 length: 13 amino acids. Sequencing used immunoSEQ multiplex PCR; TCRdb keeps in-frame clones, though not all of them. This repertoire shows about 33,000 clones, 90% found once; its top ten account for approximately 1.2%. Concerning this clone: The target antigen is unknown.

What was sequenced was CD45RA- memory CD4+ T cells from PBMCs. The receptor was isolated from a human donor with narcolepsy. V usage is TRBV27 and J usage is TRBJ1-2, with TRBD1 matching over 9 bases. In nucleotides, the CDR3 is TGTGCCAGCAGTCCGGGACAGGGTCATGGCTACACCTTC. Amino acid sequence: CASSPGQGHGYTF.